In this sample, the clone carrying this T cell receptor (beta chain) turned up a few times. Antigen specificity is unknown. The entry originates in a study of T cells after yellow fever vaccination. The overall study: Low-cell-number fractions were prepared with SMART-Seq v4 Ultra Low Input.

MiXCR was run by TCRdb on the 5' RACE reads, yielding one entry per CDR3 protein. This sample carries fewer than 450,000 distinct CDR3 sequences, 7% to 10% of them seen once, and the ten largest clones take 15% to 20%. The CDR3 has 12 amino acids. The germline V gene encodes CDR1 SGHNT and CDR2 YYREEE (reference sequence). Trimming pared 3 bases from V and 2 bases from J, leaving 5 bases between. General study findings and limits: Booster samples showed a return of most primary-vaccination clones (roughly 95% CD4, approximately 88% CD8).

This receptor was identified in a man younger than 30 who received the YFV17D yellow fever vaccine. The sample here was PBMCs, taken more than 40 days after the first yellow fever vaccination. This chain links TRBV5-4 with TRBJ1-2; D gene ambiguous. This CDR3 is CASSSGNYGYTF. The CDR3 DNA sequence: TGTGCCAGCAGCTCGGGGAACTATGGCTACACCTTC.